A single sample gave rise to the 3 T cell receptor beta chains below, sequenced in a study of T cells in Graves' hyperthyroidism and ophthalmopathy. Researchers took RNA transcripts and amplified the TCR beta CDR3 regions from them. HTBI primers were the set used in a first-round RT-PCR of the TCR CDR3. In TCRdb, the multiplex PCR reads were re-called with MiXCR into one record per CDR3 protein. This sample has approximately 430,000 distinct CDR3 sequences, with more than 15% found just once. Sample: blood. These receptors were obtained from a young woman with Graves' hyperthyroidism.

This clonotype was detected only a few times. The chain uses TRBV11-2 and TRBJ2-1; D perhaps matches TRBD1 (5 bases). CDR1 is SGHAT, CDR2 FQNNGV, per germline. With 5 bases removed from V and 10 bases from J, the gap between germline ends came to 18 bases. CDR3 length equals 14 residues. CDR3 region: CASSPRSQGNEQFF. Here the CDR3 DNA reads TGTGCCAGCAGCCCTCGATCGCAGGGAAACGAGCAGTTCTTC.

This clonotype was detected ten times or more. This rearrangement joins TRBV2 to TRBJ1-2; unclear D gene. The germline V and J ends were trimmed by 1 base and 2 bases, with 8 bases remaining between them. The CDR3 spans 14 residues. Germline V gene data show CDR1 as SNHLY and CDR2 as FYNNEI. The CDR3 protein is CASSEVGLNYGYTF. The DNA of the CDR3 is TGTGCCAGCAGTGAAGTTGGGTTAAACTATGGCTACACCTTC.

This clonotype was recorded at least ten times. This chain uses TRBV12-3 or TRBV12-4 with TRBJ1-3; 7 bases line up with TRBD1. Trimming removed 6 bases from V and 2 bases from J; junction bases left unmatched: 4. This CDR3 contains 14 residues. CDR3 sequence reads: CASSPTGAGNTIYF. CDR3 DNA: TGTGCCAGCAGCCCTACAGGGGCTGGAAACACCATATATTTT.